This T cell receptor (beta chain) is from a study of Graves' ophthalmopathy and Graves' hyperthyroidism. Study-wide results and caveats: Distinction of ophthalmopathy from stable hyperthyroidism by a 13-signature model reached 85% to 90% sensitivity and roughly 81% specificity.

RNA transcripts yielded amplified TCR beta CDR3 regions. HTBI-primed RT-PCR formed the first round, and a multiplex PCR formed the second. A single record per CDR3 protein comes from TCRdb applying MiXCR to the multiplex PCR reads. The table records fewer than 400,000 distinct CDR3 sequences, around 16% of them present only once. Moderately to severely active ophthalmopathy under 3 months, CAS at least 3, NOSPECS at least 4. The PBMCs had their origin in 7.5 to 10 ml of fresh peripheral blood. In its sample, this clonotype was seen many times. The antigen is not known. The sequencing input was peripheral blood. This clonotype originated in a woman between 18 and 30 years old with Graves' ophthalmopathy.

CDR3 sequence (DNA): TGTGCCAGCAGCTTAGGCCGGGGGGCAGACGAAACGGCTAACTATGGCTACACCTTC. It codes for CASSLGRGADETANYGYTF. The chain uses TRBV11-1 and TRBJ1-2, with D possibly matching TRBD1 (6 bases). V was trimmed by 1 base and J by 0 bases, leaving 21 bases between them. The germline V gene encodes CDR1 SGHAT and CDR2 FQDESV (reference sequence). The CDR3 has 19 amino acids.